The following is a TCR beta chain sequence with its context. Its antigen remains unidentified. The data originate from a study of response to subunit inactivated influenza vaccine. Findings of the study overall: Authors suggested each seasonal influenza vaccination recruits few new T cells.

MiXCR, run by TCRdb on the RT-PCR reads, gives a single entry per CDR3 protein. The top ten clones hold approximately 35% of a sample with about 160,000 distinct CDR3 sequences, about 11% of them seen once. Trimming at V came to 1 base and at J to 2 bases, leaving 4 bases not matched to a gene. The germline V gene has CDR1 LGHNA and CDR2 YSLEER. The CDR3 length is 15 residues. Sequenced here: CD8+ T cells sorted from PBMCs, sampled 23 months after vaccination. This TCR derives from a man aged 45-69 years who received an inactivated influenza vaccine. The chain couples TRBV4-3 to TRBJ2-7; 8 bases are a match to TRBD1. This CDR3 is CASSQVGQDTYEQYF. As DNA, the CDR3 is TGCGCCAGCAGCCAAGTGGGACAGGATACCTACGAGCAGTACTTC.